Below are 11 T cell receptor beta chains sequenced from a single sample in a study of blood T cell repertoires in COVID-19. Method: immunoSEQ multiplex PCR; TCRdb's copy keeps in-frame clones and lacks some. Seen here are over 40,000 clones, roughly 80% observed once, and the top ten hold about 2.8%. Sequenced material: peripheral blood. These receptors were collected from a woman aged 60-75 years with acute or convalescent COVID-19.

This clone was seen a few times. The genes are TRBV14 and TRBJ1-1, with TRBD1 as a possible D gene (5 bases). Germline values: CDR1 SGHDN, CDR2 FVKESK. Trimming took off 4 bases at V and 1 base at J, with 19 bases between the two ends. The CDR3 is made up of 17 amino acids. The DNA of the CDR3 is TGTGCCAGCAGCCGGGGACTCGAACTTGTTACGAACACTGAAGCTTTCTTT. Translation gives CASSRGLELVTNTEAFF.

The chain has TRBV3-1 (or the pseudogene TRBV3-2) and TRBJ1-4; 8 bases align to TRBD1. The CDR3 length is 17 residues. V trimming: 3 bases; J trimming: 1 base; junction bases outside the gene matches: 7. Germline V gene data show CDR1 as LGHDT and CDR2 as YNNKEL (reference sequence). Here the CDR3 reads CASSHGGQGLTNEKLFF. DNA of the CDR3: TGTGCCAGCAGCCACGGTGGACAGGGACTAACTAATGAAAAACTGTTTTTT.

The gene calls are TRBV13 and TRBJ1-1, with unresolved D. CDR3 length: 15 residues. CDR1 and CDR2 from the germline V gene are PRHDT and FYEKMQ (reference sequence). V dropped 0 bases and J dropped 0 bases, with 8 bases sitting between them. In nucleotides, the CDR3 is TGTGCCAGCAGCTTAGGTTACAGCATGAACACTGAAGCTTTCTTT. This gives the protein CASSLGYSMNTEAFF.

The chain recombines TRBV2 with TRBJ1-2; D uncertain. V lost 2 bases and J 2 bases, leaving 3 bases between the germline ends. CDR3 size: 12 residues. Per the germline V gene, CDR1 is SNHLY and CDR2 is FYNNEI. DNA of the CDR3: TGTGCCAGCAGTGAACAGAACTATGGCTACACCTTC. Translated, it gives CASSEQNYGYTF.

The V and J genes are TRBV10-3 and TRBJ2-2; D is possibly TRBD2 (6 bases). Germline V gene lookup returns CDR1 ENHRY and CDR2 SYGVKD. CDR3 length: 13 residues. The V end lost 5 bases, the J end lost 6 bases, and 10 bases lay between the germline ends. CDR3 region: CAISPTGAGELFF. CDR3 coding DNA: TGTGCCATCAGTCCAACGGGAGCCGGGGAGCTGTTTTTT.

The chain recombines TRBV28 with TRBJ1-3; TRBD1 matches 11 bases. This CDR3 contains 17 residues. Germline assignment: CDR1 MDHEN and CDR2 SYDVKM. V shed 7 bases and J 2 bases; nucleotides not matched to a gene: 10. The CDR3 bases are TGTGCCAGCACACCTACCCCGGGACAGGGGGCTGGAAACACCATATATTTT. Translation: CASTPTPGQGAGNTIYF.

The chain carries TRBV7-3 and TRBJ2-2, with 8 bases fitting TRBD1. Germline CDR1 SGHTA, CDR2 FQGTGA. This CDR3 has 15 residues. V lost 5 bases to trimming and J lost 8 bases; unmatched junction nucleotides: 10. This CDR3 reads CASSKTGTGAGELFF. CDR3 nucleotides: TGTGCCAGCAGCAAAACCGGGACAGGTGCTGGGGAGCTGTTTTTT.

Here the CDR3 DNA reads TGCGCCAGCATGAGAGATAACACTGAAGCTTTCTTT. It yields the protein CASMRDNTEAFF. The V call is TRBV5-1, the J call TRBJ1-1; D is undetermined. The CDR3 runs to 12 residues. CDR1 and CDR2 (germline): SGHRS, YFSETQ. V was shortened by 6 bases and J by 2 bases, with 8 bases between the two germline ends.

The J gene is TRBJ2-1, the V gene TRBV19; 8 nucleotides align to TRBD1. Per germline, CDR1 LNHDA and CDR2 SQIVND (reference sequence). V lost 7 bases, J lost 4 bases, and 3 bases stayed unmatched. CDR3 size: 13 residues. This CDR3 is CASNDRGYNEQFF. DNA for the CDR3: TGTGCCAGTAATGACAGGGGTTACAATGAGCAGTTCTTC. Full variable domain (outside the CDR3, taken from reference TRBV19 and TRBJ2-1): DGGITQSPKYLFRKEGQNVTLSCEQNLNHDAMYWYRQDPGQGLRLIYYSQIVNDFQKGDIAEGYSVSREKKESFPLTVTSAQKNPTAFYLCASNDRGYNEQFFGPGTRLTVL.

The J gene is TRBJ2-7, the V gene TRBV6-5; the D gene is possibly TRBD1 (6 bases). The CDR3 extends over 13 amino acids. Per germline, CDR1 MNHEY and CDR2 SVGAGI. Deletions cut 8 bases from V and 2 bases from J, with 13 bases between. CDR3 sequence: CASHWDNTYEQYF. CDR3 bases: TGTGCCAGCCATTGGGACAATACCTACGAGCAGTACTTC.

For this clone: This sample also contains other DNA sequences that code for the same CDR3. The chain employs TRBV9 and TRBJ2-7; tentatively, D is TRBD2 (5 bases). CDR1 is SGDLS, CDR2 YYNGEE, per germline. The V and J ends lost 2 bases and 2 bases respectively, with 11 bases between them. The CDR3 is made up of 14 amino acids. CDR3 region: CASSVTPGTYEQYF. The CDR3 bases are TGTGCCAGCAGCGTGACCCCGGGGACCTACGAGCAGTACTTC.